The clone carrying this T cell receptor beta chain was seen a few times. Its specificity is not known. This sample was taken from a study of early T cells in non-severe SARS-CoV-2 infection. The CDR3 sequence is 14 residues long. V was trimmed by 3 bases and J by 4 bases, leaving 12 bases between them. Germline values: CDR1 LNHNV, CDR2 YYDKDF (reference sequence). TCRdb redid the calling of the 5' RACE reads with MiXCR, one entry per CDR3 protein. The table includes around 25,000 distinct CDR3 sequences, 4.2% detected once. Findings and limits, study-wide: Matching with VDJdb favored anti-spike CD8 responses (missing private and CD4 specificities).

The sequence was obtained from an adult who was a healthcare worker with PCR-confirmed SARS-CoV-2 infection or an uninfected control (not recorded which). The chain uses TRBV15 and TRBJ1-1, with D possibly TRBD1 on 5 matching bases. The material sequenced was whole blood. The DNA of the CDR3 is TGTGCCACCAGCAGGGGGGAAAGGGGCACTGAAGCTTTCTTT. Translating it yields CATSRGERGTEAFF.